This T cell receptor beta chain was recorded in a study of CD8+ T cells in alopecia areata. As for the study in general: Among treated patients, oral tofacitinib was administered at 5 to 10 mg twice daily. Scoring of severity for treated patients was based on percentage of affected scalp area. Study-wide results and caveats: In scalp and blood, many expanded lesional clones persisted during tofacitinib.

This clone has only a few counts. Its antigen is not known. CDR1 is LGHNA, CDR2 YNFKEQ, per germline. The V end lost 1 base, the J end lost 2 bases, and 1 base lay between the germline ends. This CDR3 comprises 12 residues. Treatment reported: oral pan-JAK inhibitor, 5-10 mg twice daily. In each case, RNA was isolated and then reverse transcribed into cDNA as the sequencing template. Generated by immunoSEQ multiplex PCR, the TCRdb table keeps only in-frame clones and is missing some. The repertoire has about 100,000 clones, about 44% of them found once; the top ten carry roughly 18%. The J gene is TRBJ2-3, the V gene TRBV4-2, with D uncertain. The sequencing used CD8+ T cells sorted from blood, collected at week 24, from a patient treated with tofacitinib. This TCR was recovered from a human donor with alopecia areata. The CDR3 DNA is TGTGCCAGCAGCCAAGCCACAGATACGCAGTATTTT. This codes for CASSQATDTQYF.